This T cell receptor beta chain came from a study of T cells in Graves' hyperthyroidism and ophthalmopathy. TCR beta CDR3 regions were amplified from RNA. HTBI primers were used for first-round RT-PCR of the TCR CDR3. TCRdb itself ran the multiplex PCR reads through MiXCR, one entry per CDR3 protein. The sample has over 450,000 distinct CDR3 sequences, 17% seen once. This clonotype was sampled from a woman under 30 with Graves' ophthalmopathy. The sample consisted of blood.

This CDR3 is CSARGKLGTYNEQFF. DNA of the CDR3: TGCAGTGCTCGGGGAAAACTAGGGACCTACAATGAGCAGTTCTTC. J is TRBJ2-1 and V is TRBV20-1; possible D gene TRBD2, 5 bases. CDR3 length: 15 residues. The germline V gene encodes CDR1 DFQATT and CDR2 SNEGSKA (reference sequence). V shed 5 bases and J shed 2 bases, with 16 bases lying between them.